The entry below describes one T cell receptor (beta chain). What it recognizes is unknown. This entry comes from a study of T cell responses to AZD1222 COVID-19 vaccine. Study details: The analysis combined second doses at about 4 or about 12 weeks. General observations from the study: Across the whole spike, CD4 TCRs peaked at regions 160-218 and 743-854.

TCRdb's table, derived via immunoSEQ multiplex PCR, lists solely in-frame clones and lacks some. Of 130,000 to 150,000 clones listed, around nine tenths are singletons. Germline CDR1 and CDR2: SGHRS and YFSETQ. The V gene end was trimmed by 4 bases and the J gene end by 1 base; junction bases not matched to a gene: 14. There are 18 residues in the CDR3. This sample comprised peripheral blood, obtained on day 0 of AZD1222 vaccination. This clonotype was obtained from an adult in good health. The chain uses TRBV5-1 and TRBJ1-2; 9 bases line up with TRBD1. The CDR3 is CASSKRAASGQGNYGYTF. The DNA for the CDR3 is TGCGCCAGCAGCAAACGGGCGGCTTCGGGACAGGGTAACTATGGCTACACCTTC. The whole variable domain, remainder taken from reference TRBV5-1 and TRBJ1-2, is KAGVTQTPRYLIKTRGQQVTLSCSPISGHRSVSWYQQTPGQGLQFLFEYFSETQRNKGNFPGRFSGRQFSNSRSEMNVSTLELGDSALYLCASSKRAASGQGNYGYTFGSGTRLTVV.